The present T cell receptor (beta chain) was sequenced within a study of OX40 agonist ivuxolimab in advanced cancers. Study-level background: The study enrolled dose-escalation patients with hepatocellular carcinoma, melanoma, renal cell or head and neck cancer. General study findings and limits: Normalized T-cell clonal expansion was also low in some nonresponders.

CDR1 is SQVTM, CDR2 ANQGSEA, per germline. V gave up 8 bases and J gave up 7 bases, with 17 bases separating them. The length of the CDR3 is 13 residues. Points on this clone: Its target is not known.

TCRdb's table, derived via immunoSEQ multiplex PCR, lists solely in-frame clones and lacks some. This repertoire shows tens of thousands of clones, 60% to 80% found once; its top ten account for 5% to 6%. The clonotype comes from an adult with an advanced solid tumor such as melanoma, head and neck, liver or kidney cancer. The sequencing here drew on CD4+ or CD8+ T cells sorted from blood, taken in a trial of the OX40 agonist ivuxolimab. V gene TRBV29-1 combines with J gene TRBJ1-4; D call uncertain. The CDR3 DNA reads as TGCAGCTCCCGCCACGGCGGGAGTGAAAAACTGTTTTTT. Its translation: CSSRHGGSEKLFF. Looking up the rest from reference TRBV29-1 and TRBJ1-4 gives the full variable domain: SAVISQKPSRDICQRGTSLTIQCQVDSQVTMMFWYRQQPGQSLTLIATANQGSEATYESGFVIDKFPISRPNLTFSTLTVSNMSPEDSSIYLCSSRHGGSEKLFFGSGTQLSVL.